This record looks at one T cell receptor beta chain sequence and its context. The antigen is undetermined. Distinct nucleotide sequences in the sample also encode this CDR3. This sample is drawn from a study of a mutant IDH1 vaccine in newly diagnosed glioma. On the study more broadly: Patients had received radiotherapy, temozolomide, or both previously, most receiving both.

Regarding the study as a whole: Changes in top peripheral clonotypes did not appear linked to pseudoprogression.

TCRdb's table, derived via immunoSEQ multiplex PCR, lists solely in-frame clones and lacks some. The table includes 50,000 to 70,000 clones, about four fifths detected once. Sample time point: week 47, end of study. A 20-mer mutant IDH1 peptide at 300 ug was injected subcutaneously with topical imiquimod. The vaccination schedule gave patients eight doses in weeks 1, 3, 5, 7, 11, 15, 19 and 23. The TCR was taken from a woman aged 45-59 years with glioma. Material: PBMCs, obtained from a glioma patient whose treatment included an IDH1 peptide vaccine.

The CDR3 DNA follows: TGTGCCAGCAGTGAACTGGAGAACACTGAAGCTTTCTTT. This gives the protein CASSELENTEAFF. The chain uses TRBV2 and TRBJ1-1; D is unclear. The ends were cut back, 2 bases at V and 1 base at J, with 5 bases in the middle. Germline CDR1 reads SNHLY; CDR2 reads FYNNEI. The CDR3 length is 13 residues.